This T cell receptor beta chain is from a study of breast tumors, draining lymph nodes, adjacent tissues. Turning to this clonotype: Its antigen remains unidentified.

TCRdb itself ran the multiplex PCR reads through MiXCR, one entry per CDR3 protein. The repertoire consists of 250,000 or so distinct CDR3 sequences, with roughly 30% occurring once and the leading ten covering roughly 1.2%. Study-wide results and caveats: Findings are consistent with lymph node origin and intratumoral expansion of most tumor T cells. Tumor repertoires ranked between lymph nodes and nontumor tissue in diversity, with V and J gene preferences. Luminal-like breast cancer showed significantly higher tumor–nontumor repertoire similarity than basal-like. The lymph node origin of tumor T cells was framed as consistent with a hypothesis, not demonstrated.

Axillary draining lymph nodes of breast cancer patients supplied the node samples. Trimming took off 5 bases at V and 5 bases at J, with 9 bases between the two ends. The CDR3 covers 12 residues. Germline V gene lookup returns CDR1 SGHNT and CDR2 YENEEA. The TCR was taken from a female donor with breast cancer. Some clones in this sample may be carry-over from other donors' samples. Sequenced input: axillary lymph node tissue. The J gene is TRBJ1-2, the V gene TRBV11-3; D might be TRBD1 (5 bases). The CDR3 reads CASSAEGYGYTF. CDR3 coding DNA: TGTGCCAGCAGCGCAGAGGGGTATGGCTACACCTTC.